This T cell receptor beta chain was profiled in a study of cytomegalovirus exposure and HLA in healthy donors. Findings of the study overall: With further analysis later on, most CMV-associated TCR beta chains appeared HLA-restricted. Reports showed the classifier diagnosing cytomegalovirus status with high specificity and sensitivity. Researchers reported that three CMV-associated chains were confirmed in vitro as CMV antigen-specific.

About this clone itself: Its antigen is not identified.

PCR primers comprised 60 Vbeta and 13 Jbeta primers. Method: immunoSEQ multiplex PCR; TCRdb's copy keeps in-frame clones and lacks some. The sample consists of approximately 100,000 clones, more than 75% of them appearing once. Germline V lookup: CDR1 LGHNA, CDR2 YNFKEQ. The length of the CDR3 is 17 residues. V was cut by 4 bases and J by 0 bases, with 13 bases left in between. The sequenced sample was PBMCs. This sequence originates from a woman between 45 and 65 years old in good health and CMV-seropositive. The chain is built from TRBV4-2 and TRBJ1-6, with D maybe TRBD1 (6 bases). CDR3 bases: TGTGCCAGCAGCCCACAGGGTCTGGGCTCCTATAATTCACCCCTCCACTTT. It codes for CASSPQGLGSYNSPLHF.